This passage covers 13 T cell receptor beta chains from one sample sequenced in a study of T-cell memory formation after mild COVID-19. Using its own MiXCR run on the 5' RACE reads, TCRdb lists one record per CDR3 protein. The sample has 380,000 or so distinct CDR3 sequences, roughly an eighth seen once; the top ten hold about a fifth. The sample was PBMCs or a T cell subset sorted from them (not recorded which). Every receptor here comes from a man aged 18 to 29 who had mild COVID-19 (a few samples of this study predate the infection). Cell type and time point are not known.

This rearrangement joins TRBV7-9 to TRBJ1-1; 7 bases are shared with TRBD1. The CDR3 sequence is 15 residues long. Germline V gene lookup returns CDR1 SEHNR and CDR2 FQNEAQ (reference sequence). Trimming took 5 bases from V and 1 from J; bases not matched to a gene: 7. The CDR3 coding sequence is TGTGCCAGCAGCACCCGACAGGGAAGGAACACTGAAGCTTTCTTT. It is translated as CASSTRQGRNTEAFF.

CDR3 residues: CASSQAGGSADTQYF. For the CDR3, the DNA is TGCGCCAGCAGCCAAGCAGGGGGATCAGCAGATACGCAGTATTTT. The chain combines TRBV4-3 with TRBJ2-3, with TRBD1 identical over 7 bases. In germline, CDR1 is LGHNA, CDR2 YSLEER. Losses at the gene ends were 1 base for V and 4 bases for J; bases not matched to a gene: 5. CDR3 length: 15 residues.

The CDR3: CSVAGNRDHNEQFF. CDR3 DNA: TGCAGCGTTGCCGGAAACAGGGATCACAATGAGCAGTTCTTC. This chain uses TRBV29-1 with TRBJ2-1; TRBD1 is a possible D gene (6 bases). The length of the CDR3 is 14 residues. CDR1 SQVTM and CDR2 ANQGSEA come from the germline V gene. V was pared by 4 bases and J by 5 bases, with 15 bases between.

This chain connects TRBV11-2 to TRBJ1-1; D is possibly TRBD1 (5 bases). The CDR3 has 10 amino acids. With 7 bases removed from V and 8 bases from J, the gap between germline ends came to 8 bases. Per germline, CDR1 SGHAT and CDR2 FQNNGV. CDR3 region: CASTGAEAFF. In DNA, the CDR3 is TGTGCCAGCACCGGGGCGGAAGCTTTCTTT.

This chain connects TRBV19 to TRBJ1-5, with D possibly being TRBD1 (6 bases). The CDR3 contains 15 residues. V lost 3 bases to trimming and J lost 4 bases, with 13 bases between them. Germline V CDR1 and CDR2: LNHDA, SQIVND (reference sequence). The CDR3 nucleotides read TGTGCCAGTAGTATCACAGGGTCCAGAAATCAGCCCCAGCATTTT. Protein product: CASSITGSRNQPQHF.

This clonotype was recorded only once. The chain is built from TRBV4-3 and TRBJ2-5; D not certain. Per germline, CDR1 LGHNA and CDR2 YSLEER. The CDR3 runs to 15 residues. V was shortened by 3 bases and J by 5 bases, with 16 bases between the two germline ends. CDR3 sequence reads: CASSQQWQVRETQYF. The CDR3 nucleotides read TGCGCCAGCAGCCAGCAGTGGCAAGTTAGGGAGACCCAGTACTTC.

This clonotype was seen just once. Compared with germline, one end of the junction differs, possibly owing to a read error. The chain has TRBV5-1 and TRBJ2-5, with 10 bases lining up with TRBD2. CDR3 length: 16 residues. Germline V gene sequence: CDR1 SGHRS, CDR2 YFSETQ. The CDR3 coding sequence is TGCGCCAGCAGCTTAGTCGGAGCGGGGGGGCAAGGGACCCGGTACTTC. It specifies CASSLVGAGGQGTRYF.

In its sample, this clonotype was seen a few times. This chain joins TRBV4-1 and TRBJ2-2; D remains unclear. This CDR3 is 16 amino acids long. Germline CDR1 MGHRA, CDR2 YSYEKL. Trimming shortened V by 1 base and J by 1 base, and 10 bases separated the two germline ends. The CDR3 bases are TGCGCCAGCAGCCAAGTACCCGGCATGAACACCGGGGAGCTGTTTTTT. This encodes CASSQVPGMNTGELFF.

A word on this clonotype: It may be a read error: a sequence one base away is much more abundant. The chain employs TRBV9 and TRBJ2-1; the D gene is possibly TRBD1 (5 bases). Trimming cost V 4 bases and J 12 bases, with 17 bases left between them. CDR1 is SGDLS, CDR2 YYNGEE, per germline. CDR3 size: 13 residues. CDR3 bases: TGTGCCAGCAGCCTGGTGACAGAAGAGGTGCAGTTCTTC. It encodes CASSLVTEEVQFF.

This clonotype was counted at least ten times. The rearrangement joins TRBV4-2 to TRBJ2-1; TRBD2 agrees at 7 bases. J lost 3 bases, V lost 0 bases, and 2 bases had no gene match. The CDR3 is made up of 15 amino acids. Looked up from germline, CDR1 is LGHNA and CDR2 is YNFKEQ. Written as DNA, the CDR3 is TGTGCCAGCAGCCAAGAGGCGGGGGTCTACAATGAGCAGTTCTTC. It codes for CASSQEAGVYNEQFF.

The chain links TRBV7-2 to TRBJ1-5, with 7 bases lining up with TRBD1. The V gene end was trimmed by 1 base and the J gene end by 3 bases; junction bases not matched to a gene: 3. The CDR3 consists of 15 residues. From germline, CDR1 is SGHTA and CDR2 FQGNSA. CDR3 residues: CASSLVGTVNQPQHF. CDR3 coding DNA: TGTGCCAGCAGCTTAGTAGGGACAGTCAATCAGCCCCAGCATTTT.

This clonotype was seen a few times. The CDR3 reads CASSPTRTGWNNEQFF. CDR3 bases: TGTGCCAGCAGCCCAACCAGGACAGGGTGGAACAATGAGCAGTTCTTC. The rearrangement joins TRBV14 to TRBJ2-1; 8 bases are shared with TRBD1. This CDR3 is built from 16 residues. Looked up from germline, CDR1 is SGHDN and CDR2 is FVKESK. Trimming at V came to 4 bases and at J to 5 bases, leaving 10 bases not matched to a gene.

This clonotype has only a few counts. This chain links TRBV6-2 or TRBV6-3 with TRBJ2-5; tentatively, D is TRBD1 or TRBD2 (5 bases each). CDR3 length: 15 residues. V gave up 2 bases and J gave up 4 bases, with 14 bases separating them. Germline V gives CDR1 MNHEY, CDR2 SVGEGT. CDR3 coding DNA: TGTGCCAGCAGTTACAGTATGGGACGAGGAGAGACCCAGTACTTC. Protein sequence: CASSYSMGRGETQYF.